The 17 T cell receptor beta chains given below trace back to one sample, sequenced in a study of identical twins. TCRdb reprocessed the 5' RACE reads with MiXCR, giving one entry per CDR3 protein. The table lists 240,000 or so distinct CDR3 sequences, about 12% of them singletons, with more than 3.5% in the top ten. This sample also appeared in a second study, on yellow fever vaccine responses in identical twins.

Sample: memory (CD45RO+) T cells sorted from blood. The origin of the receptors is a young woman in good health.

This clonotype was seen more than once but under ten times. The rearrangement uses TRBV3-1 and TRBJ2-5; D uncertain. Germline V CDR1 and CDR2: LGHDT, YNNKEL (reference sequence). The CDR3 has 14 amino acids. The ends were cut back, 1 base at V and 4 bases at J, with 10 bases in the middle. Written as DNA, the CDR3 is TGTGCCAGCAGCCAAGTAGGGCTGCGAGAGACCCAGTACTTC. The encoded protein is CASSQVGLRETQYF.

This clonotype came up a few times. At one end, the junction sequence differs from germline, possibly due to a read error. J is TRBJ2-2 and V is TRBV7-7; 9 bases are a match to TRBD2. Germline assignment: CDR1 SSHAT and CDR2 FNYEAQ (reference sequence). The CDR3 has 14 residues. The CDR3 DNA sequence: TGTGCTAGCAGCCGCGGGGGGGGGACCGGGGAGCTGTTTTTT. Translation: CASSRGGGTGELFF.

This clonotype was picked up many times. V gene TRBV12-3 or TRBV12-4 combines with J gene TRBJ2-7; no reliable D call. V was shortened by 5 bases and J by 3 bases, with 5 bases between the two germline ends. The CDR3 extends over 11 amino acids. The CDR3 nucleotides read TGTGCCAGCAGTAGGGACTACGAGCAGTACTTC. It translates to CASSRDYEQYF.

V is TRBV6-1 and J is TRBJ2-7, with 11 bases that match TRBD2. The CDR3 runs to 16 residues. J gave up 2 bases and V 5 bases, and 8 bases lay outside the gene matches. Germline CDR1 MNHNS, CDR2 SASEGT. CDR3 bases: TGTGCCAGCAGTCCCATTAGCGGGAGGGTGGCCTACGAGCAGTACTTC. Amino acid sequence: CASSPISGRVAYEQYF.

About this clonotype itself: No conserved phenylalanine or tryptophan is present at the end of the CDR3, so a read error is the likely explanation. This sequence joins TRBV3-1 and TRBJ2-7; D uncertain. The V end lost 2 bases, the J end lost 2 bases, and 10 bases lay between the germline ends. In germline, CDR1 is LGHDT, CDR2 YNNKEL (reference sequence). This CDR3 contains 14 residues. Here the CDR3 reads CASSQKQGPYEQYI. For the CDR3, the DNA is TGTGCCAGCAGCCAAAAGCAAGGACCCTACGAGCAGTACATC.

The chain couples TRBV7-9 to TRBJ1-4, with a tentative D call TRBD1 (5 bases). V was shortened by 5 bases and J by 3 bases, with 16 bases between the two germline ends. CDR3 length: 16 residues. Germline CDR1 reads SEHNR; CDR2 reads FQNEAQ (reference sequence). CDR3: CASSPNSRGSNEKLFF. The CDR3, as DNA: TGTGCCAGCAGCCCCAATTCGCGGGGGTCTAATGAAAAACTGTTTTTT.

This chain connects TRBV7-2 to TRBJ2-3, with 10 bases fitting TRBD2. The CDR3 contains 14 residues. V lost 5 bases and J lost 5; bases outside the gene matches: 4. Looked up from germline, CDR1 is SGHTA and CDR2 is FQGNSA. The CDR3 is CASSKRGGEDTQYF. CDR3 coding DNA: TGTGCCAGCAGCAAGCGGGGGGGCGAAGATACGCAGTATTTT.

This clonotype was found many times. The J gene is TRBJ1-5, the V gene TRBV4-1; D unclear. The germline V gene encodes CDR1 MGHRA and CDR2 YSYEKL. Trimming stripped 4 bases from V and 0 bases from J, with 10 bases between. CDR3 length: 15 residues. The CDR3 region has the DNA TGCGCCAGCAGCCTCAACTTTAATAGCAATCAGCCCCAGCATTTT. Amino acids: CASSLNFNSNQPQHF.

The genes are TRBV6-2 or TRBV6-3 and TRBJ2-3, with 7 bases fitting TRBD1. Unmatched junction bases numbered 19, after V lost 2 bases and J lost 2 bases. The CDR3 length is 20 residues. Germline CDR1 is MNHEY and CDR2 is SVGEGT. CDR3 region: CASSYPDRPSTITSTDTQYF. CDR3 DNA sequence: TGTGCCAGCAGTTACCCGGACAGGCCCAGCACAATAACCTCCACAGATACGCAGTATTTT.

This clonotype was observed at least ten times. The gene calls are TRBV5-1 and TRBJ2-1, with 7 bases that match TRBD2. The V gene end was trimmed by 0 bases and the J gene end by 4 bases; junction bases not matched to a gene: 13. In germline, CDR1 is SGHRS, CDR2 YFSETQ. CDR3 length: 18 amino acids. The CDR3 coding sequence is TGCGCCAGCAGCTTGGATGGCCCTGGGGGGGGTCGGTACAATGAGCAGTTCTTC. Translated, it gives CASSLDGPGGGRYNEQFF. Together with reference TRBV5-1 and TRBJ2-1, the CDR3 gives the full variable domain: KAGVTQTPRYLIKTRGQQVTLSCSPISGHRSVSWYQQTPGQGLQFLFEYFSETQRNKGNFPGRFSGRQFSNSRSEMNVSTLELGDSALYLCASSLDGPGGGRYNEQFFGPGTRLTVL.

This clonotype came up a few times. The genes are TRBV6-1 and TRBJ2-3; 8 bases fit TRBD2. With V trimmed by 11 bases and J by 4 bases, 11 bases remained unmatched. The CDR3 totals 14 residues. Germline assignment: CDR1 MNHNS and CDR2 SASEGT. DNA for the CDR3: TGTGCCTCCTGGAGCGGGGGTCGGGCAGATACGCAGTATTTT. This translates into CASWSGGRADTQYF.

The chain combines TRBV12-3 or TRBV12-4 with TRBJ2-1; 8 nucleotides agree with TRBD1. CDR3 length: 14 amino acids. The junction had 10 bases not matched to a gene; V was cut back by 6 bases and J by 9 bases. CDR3 protein: CASSSAGQGTEQFF. Here the CDR3 DNA reads TGTGCCAGCAGCTCAGCCGGACAGGGCACTGAGCAGTTCTTC.

The gene calls are TRBV5-1 and TRBJ2-7; 7 positions match TRBD1. CDR1 is SGHRS, CDR2 YFSETQ, per germline. Germline trimming cut 3 bases from V and 4 bases from J; bases unmatched to any gene: 7. The CDR3 spans 14 residues. In DNA form, the CDR3 reads TGCGCCAGCAGCTCCAATAAACAGGGGTACGAGCAGTACTTC. Protein sequence: CASSSNKQGYEQYF.

The sample holds many counts of this clonotype. The chain joins TRBV29-1 to TRBJ2-3; D is unresolved. The V gene's germline CDR1 is SQVTM and CDR2 ANQGSEA. Trimming removed 0 bases from V and 4 bases from J, with 11 bases in between. This CDR3 has 14 residues. The CDR3 reads CSVEDVVVADTQYF. CDR3 bases: TGCAGCGTTGAAGATGTGGTGGTCGCAGATACGCAGTATTTT.

This chain links TRBV12-3 or TRBV12-4 with TRBJ2-3, with 10 bases aligning to TRBD2. The J segment lost 2 bases and the V segment lost 7 bases, leaving 6 bases of the junction unmatched. CDR3 size: 15 residues. The CDR3 sequence is CASKFTSGNTDTQYF. CDR3 sequence (DNA): TGTGCCAGCAAATTCACTAGCGGGAACACAGATACGCAGTATTTT.

Ten or more counts support this clonotype. V and J are TRBV28 and TRBJ1-6; D is possibly TRBD1 (5 bases). CDR1 and CDR2 from the germline V gene are MDHEN and SYDVKM. V was pared by 6 bases and J by 10 bases, with 13 bases between. CDR3 size: 13 residues. The DNA of the CDR3 is TGTGCCAGCAGCCCGGGGGTTGGATCACCCCTCCACTTT. Protein: CASSPGVGSPLHF. The entire variable domain, with the rest obtained from reference TRBV28 and TRBJ1-6, is as follows: DVKVTQSSRYLVKRTGEKVFLECVQDMDHENMFWYRQDPGLGLRLIYFSYDVKMKEKGDIPEGYSVSREKKERFSLILESASTNQTSMYLCASSPGVGSPLHFGNGTRLTVT.

The CDR3 region is CASSPRPRGGLGLMDEQFF. The DNA for the CDR3 is TGTGCCAGCAGCCCAAGGCCCAGGGGTGGGTTAGGGTTGATGGATGAGCAGTTCTTC. The chain combines TRBV11-2 with TRBJ2-1, with a tentative D call TRBD1 (6 bases). V gave up 5 bases and J gave up 8 bases, with 31 bases separating them. CDR3 length: 19 amino acids. The germline V gene encodes CDR1 SGHAT and CDR2 FQNNGV.